This T cell receptor beta chain is from a study of CD8 T cells in ankylosing spondylitis. Broader study findings: Earlier literature documents some of the motif variants in reactive arthritis synovial fluid and blood. Disease-linked clones reportedly showed significant enrichment in matched ankylosing spondylitis synovial fluid.

This clonotype was detected a few times. Its specificity is not known. TCRdb analysed the 5' RACE reads with MiXCR anew, one entry per CDR3 protein. The sample has approximately 350,000 distinct CDR3 sequences; around 20% are singletons. V lost 4 bases to trimming and J lost 0 bases, with 12 bases between them. The CDR3 consists of 15 residues. The germline V gene has CDR1 SGDLS and CDR2 YYNGEE. Sequencing was done on a sample of blood, either unsorted or a sorted T cell fraction (not recorded which). The chain uses TRBV9 and TRBJ2-3; D might be TRBD1 (5 bases). The TCR was taken from a male donor with ankylosing spondylitis or in good health (not recorded which). CDR3: CASSPQGTSTDTQYF. As DNA, the CDR3 is TGTGCCAGCAGCCCGCAGGGAACTAGCACAGATACGCAGTATTTT. The full variable domain, with the rest looked up from reference TRBV9 and TRBJ2-3, is DSGVTQTPKHLITATGQRVTLRCSPRSGDLSVYWYQQSLDQGLQFLIQYYNGEERAKGNILERFSAQQFPDLHSELNLSSLELGDSALYFCASSPQGTSTDTQYFGPGTRLTVL.